Following are 14 T cell receptor beta chains from one sample sequenced in a study of CD8+ T cells in alopecia areata. Extracted RNA was reverse transcribed, and the resulting cDNA served as sequencing template. Assay: immunoSEQ multiplex PCR; the TCRdb copy retains only in-frame clones and omits some. The data show around 190,000 clones, 50% to 60% seen once. Stated treatment: oral pan-JAK inhibitor, 5-10 mg twice daily. The sequencing used CD4+ T cells sorted from blood, collected at week 4, from a patient treated with tofacitinib. These receptors all come from a human donor with alopecia areata.

The chain recombines TRBV7-2 with TRBJ2-3; 9 positions match TRBD2. The trim removed 2 bases at V and 0 bases at J, leaving 0 bases unmatched. Germline CDR1 SGHTA, CDR2 FQGNSA. This CDR3 spans 15 amino acids. In DNA, the CDR3 is TGTGCCAGCAGCTTAACTAGCGGGAGCACAGATACGCAGTATTTT. As protein: CASSLTSGSTDTQYF.

The V call is TRBV7-9, the J call TRBJ2-1; 8 positions match TRBD2. The CDR3 sequence is 15 residues long. CDR1 is SEHNR, CDR2 FQNEAQ, per germline (reference sequence). J gave up 3 bases and V 5 bases, and 6 bases lay outside the gene matches. CDR3 residues: CASSGPAGDYNEQFF. The CDR3 nucleotides read TGTGCCAGCAGCGGCCCAGCGGGAGACTACAATGAGCAGTTCTTC.

The rearrangement uses TRBV6-5 and TRBJ1-1, with D possibly matching TRBD1 (5 bases). The CDR3 has 14 residues. Trimming pared 8 bases from V and 4 bases from J, leaving 17 bases between. Germline V CDR1 and CDR2: MNHEY, SVGAGI. Here the CDR3 reads CASAPGGSGTEAFF. CDR3 nucleotides: TGTGCCAGCGCCCCCGGGGGGTCGGGCACTGAAGCTTTCTTT.

This clone was seen many times. CDR3 sequence (DNA): TGTGCCAGCTCACCAAGACAGGGGGGCACCGGGGAGCTGTTTTTT. It encodes CASSPRQGGTGELFF. The chain links TRBV18 to TRBJ2-2, with 9 bases lining up with TRBD1. Trimming at V came to 2 bases and at J to 4 bases, leaving 2 bases not matched to a gene. The CDR3 is made up of 15 amino acids. In germline, CDR1 is KGHSH, CDR2 LQKENI.

This clone was counted a few times. The genes are TRBV2 and TRBJ1-1, with TRBD1 matching 8 bases. In germline, CDR1 is SNHLY, CDR2 FYNNEI. The V segment lost 10 bases and the J segment 0 bases; nucleotides outside the gene matches: 7. The CDR3 sequence is 14 residues long. The CDR3 sequence is CAITGQVMNTEAFF. CDR3 DNA sequence: TGTGCCATCACGGGACAGGTTATGAACACTGAAGCTTTCTTT.

V and J are TRBV18 and TRBJ2-5; 7 nucleotides match TRBD1. The germline gives CDR1 KGHSH, CDR2 LQKENI. There are 17 residues in the CDR3. The J segment lost 2 bases and the V segment lost 1 base, leaving 10 bases of the junction unmatched. The CDR3 DNA reads as TGTGCCAGCTCACCACGAATCGGGACAGAGGCTCAAGAGACCCAGTACTTC. This gives the protein CASSPRIGTEAQETQYF. The full variable domain, with the rest looked up from reference TRBV18 and TRBJ2-5, is NAGVMQNPRHLVRRRGQEARLRCSPMKGHSHVYWYRQLPEEGLKFMVYLQKENIIDESGMPKERFSAEFPKEGPSILRIQQVVRGDSAAYFCASSPRIGTEAQETQYFGPGTRLLVL.

A single count supports this clone. The chain links TRBV2 to TRBJ1-1; no clear D. The CDR3 runs 11 residues. CDR1 SNHLY and CDR2 FYNNEI come from the germline V gene. V lost 7 bases to trimming and J lost 5 bases, with 8 bases between them. The CDR3 sequence: CASKTRTEAFF. CDR3 coding DNA: TGTGCCAGCAAAACCCGGACTGAAGCTTTCTTT.

The chain has TRBV5-1 and TRBJ2-2; D is undetermined. The CDR3 has 12 residues. Deletions cut 4 bases from V and 7 bases from J, with 8 bases between. Germline loops: CDR1 SGHRS, CDR2 YFSETQ. DNA for the CDR3: TGCGCCAGCAGCGAGGAAGTCGGGGAGCTGTTTTTT. Amino acid sequence: CASSEEVGELFF. Together with reference TRBV5-1 and TRBJ2-2, the CDR3 gives the full variable domain: KAGVTQTPRYLIKTRGQQVTLSCSPISGHRSVSWYQQTPGQGLQFLFEYFSETQRNKGNFPGRFSGRQFSNSRSEMNVSTLELGDSALYLCASSEEVGELFFGEGSRLTVL.

In this sample, this clone turned up a few times. The chain has TRBV14 and TRBJ2-2; TRBD1 aligns across 8 bases. Germline V gene lookup returns CDR1 SGHDN and CDR2 FVKESK. J lost 1 base, V lost 1 base, and 2 bases had no gene match. The length of the CDR3 is 16 residues. The DNA for the CDR3 is TGTGCCAGCAGCCAAGGAGGGACAGGGAACACCGGGGAGCTGTTTTTT. Encoded protein: CASSQGGTGNTGELFF.

In regard to this clone: The identical CDR3 is also encoded by other nucleotide sequences in the sample. The chain employs TRBV30 and TRBJ2-2; D is undetermined. The V and J ends lost 0 bases and 2 bases respectively, with 4 bases between them. The germline gives CDR1 GTSNPN, CDR2 SVGIG (reference sequence). The CDR3 totals 13 residues. The CDR3 nucleotides are TGTGCCTGGAGTGTACTCAACACCGGGGAGCTGTTTTTT. Its protein is CAWSVLNTGELFF.

This clone has only one observation. V is TRBV30 and J is TRBJ2-1; the D gene could be TRBD1 or TRBD2 (6 bases each). The CDR3 spans 16 residues. Per germline, CDR1 GTSNPN and CDR2 SVGIG (reference sequence). Trimming stripped 0 bases from V and 10 bases from J, with 22 bases between. The CDR3 nucleotides read TGTGCCTGGAGTGTAATGCGGGACATGCCGAATGGGGAGCAGTTCTTC. It codes for CAWSVMRDMPNGEQFF.

This chain connects TRBV30 to TRBJ2-3, with TRBD2 identical over 14 bases. The trim removed 7 bases at V and 0 bases at J, leaving 3 bases unmatched. This CDR3 spans 15 amino acids. Germline assignment: CDR1 GTSNPN and CDR2 SVGIG (reference sequence). The DNA for the CDR3 is TGTGCCTTGGGACTAGCGGGGGCTAGCACAGATACGCAGTATTTT. Its protein is CALGLAGASTDTQYF.

Remarks on this clone: An end of the junction does not agree with germline; a read error may underlie this. The chain is built from TRBV29-1 and TRBJ2-7, with D perhaps TRBD1 or TRBD2 (6 bases each). Germline lookup yields CDR1 SQVTM and CDR2 ANQGSEA. The CDR3 contains 13 residues. In DNA, the CDR3 is TGTCACCCGGGGGCCTTTCAAGGGGGCGAGCAGTACTTC. It is translated as CHPGAFQGGEQYF.

This chain uses TRBV7-3 with TRBJ1-1; a weak D match, TRBD1 (6 bases). This CDR3 is 13 amino acids long. V was cut by 4 bases and J by 5 bases, with 11 bases left in between. Germline loops: CDR1 SGHTA, CDR2 FQGTGA. This chain's CDR3 is CASSYRDGTEAFF. In DNA form, the CDR3 reads TGTGCCAGCAGCTACAGGGACGGGACTGAAGCTTTCTTT.